The 23 T cell receptor beta chains below come from one sample, sequenced in a study of CD8 T cells in ankylosing spondylitis. TCRdb re-derived calls from the 5' RACE reads in MiXCR, one entry per CDR3 protein. Of some 37,000 distinct CDR3 sequences listed, 6% are singletons. The sample was blood, either unsorted or a sorted T cell fraction (not recorded which). These receptors all stem from a male donor with ankylosing spondylitis or in good health (not recorded which).

This clonotype has just a few counts. The V call is TRBV20-1, the J call TRBJ1-5; unclear D gene. Deletions cut 0 bases from V and 7 bases from J, with 7 bases between. Germline V gene data show CDR1 as DFQATT and CDR2 as SNEGSKA (reference sequence). The CDR3 is 12 amino acids. In DNA form, the CDR3 reads TGCAGTGCTAGAGATCCGGGGCAGCCCCAGCATTTT. Its translation: CSARDPGQPQHF.

Concerning this clonotype itself: This may come from a read error, since a much larger clone is one base off. V usage is TRBV18 and J usage is TRBJ2-5; D gene uncertain. The CDR3 runs to 12 residues. V dropped 2 bases and J dropped 4 bases, with 5 bases sitting between them. Germline V CDR1 and CDR2: KGHSH, LQKENI. The CDR3 DNA reads TGTGCCAGCTCACCATGGGTAGAGACCCAGTACTTC. Residues: CASSPWVETQYF.

This clonotype was counted many times. The rearrangement uses TRBV28 and TRBJ2-2; the D gene is possibly TRBD1 (5 bases). The germline V gene encodes CDR1 MDHEN and CDR2 SYDVKM. The CDR3 is 16 residues long. V lost 6 bases and J 5 bases, leaving 19 bases between the germline ends. The CDR3 sequence is CASSNELTERTGELFF. For the CDR3, the DNA is TGTGCCAGCAGCAACGAGTTGACAGAGAGAACCGGGGAGCTGTTTTTT. Supplemented by reference TRBV28 and TRBJ2-2, the full variable domain reads DVKVTQSSRYLVKRTGEKVFLECVQDMDHENMFWYRQDPGLGLRLIYFSYDVKMKEKGDIPEGYSVSREKKERFSLILESASTNQTSMYLCASSNELTERTGELFFGEGSRLTVL.

This clonotype is medium-sized in the sample. The chain's CDR3 is CSARDRAGYYGYTF. The CDR3, as DNA: TGCAGTGCTAGAGATAGGGCGGGGTACTATGGCTACACCTTC. The V gene is TRBV20-1, the J gene TRBJ1-2; D is ambiguous. The germline V gene has CDR1 DFQATT and CDR2 SNEGSKA (reference sequence). V was trimmed by 0 bases and J by 3 bases, leaving 11 bases between them. This CDR3 is built from 14 residues.

This clonotype was observed many times. The chain has TRBV2 and TRBJ1-2; a weak D match, TRBD1 (5 bases). Germline values: CDR1 SNHLY, CDR2 FYNNEI. This CDR3 is built from 14 residues. V was cut by 6 bases and J by 4 bases, with 15 bases left in between. DNA of the CDR3: TGTGCCAGCAGCATCACGGGACGACCCTATGGCTACACCTTC. Its translation: CASSITGRPYGYTF.

Relative to its sample, this clonotype is medium-sized. V usage is TRBV6-5 and J usage is TRBJ2-1; 7 nucleotides align to TRBD2. The CDR3 contains 10 residues. V was pared by 8 bases and J by 15 bases, with 7 bases of the junction left unmatched. Looked up from germline, CDR1 is MNHEY and CDR2 is SVGAGI. This CDR3 is CASPPRGRFF. The CDR3 nucleotides are TGTGCCAGCCCCCCGCGGGGGAGGTTCTTC.

This clonotype was counted at least ten times. The chain carries TRBV12-3 or TRBV12-4 and TRBJ1-5, with TRBD1 matching over 8 bases. CDR3 size: 13 residues. J gave up 15 bases and V 6 bases, and 13 bases lay outside the gene matches. CDR3 bases: TGTGCCAGCAGCCAACTCCGGGACAGGCAGCGGCATTTT. It specifies CASSQLRDRQRHF.

The chain is built from TRBV7-3 and TRBJ2-3; D gene uncertain. Germline CDR1 and CDR2: SGHTA and FQGTGA. CDR3 size: 12 residues. V was pared by 3 bases and J by 5 bases, with 6 bases between. The chain's CDR3 is CASSFGGDTQYF. The CDR3 DNA follows: TGTGCCAGCAGCTTTGGCGGAGATACGCAGTATTTT.

The chain is built from TRBV10-3 and TRBJ2-7; 7 positions agree with TRBD2. The CDR3 spans 14 residues. Per germline, CDR1 ENHRY and CDR2 SYGVKD. V lost 6 bases, J lost 3 bases, and 8 bases stayed unmatched. In DNA form, the CDR3 reads TGTGCCATCAGCGTCGTATCGGGGGGCTACGAGCAGTACTTC. Translation: CAISVVSGGYEQYF.

This clonotype was detected many times. This sequence joins TRBV3-1 and TRBJ1-1; TRBD1 might be the D (6 bases). V gave up 4 bases and J gave up 1 base, with 10 bases separating them. CDR1 is LGHDT, CDR2 YNNKEL, per germline (reference sequence). This CDR3 is 14 amino acids long. The CDR3 protein is CASSLQGANTEAFF. DNA of the CDR3: TGTGCCAGCAGCCTACAGGGCGCGAACACTGAAGCTTTCTTT.

This clonotype was observed at least ten times. The gene calls are TRBV10-3 and TRBJ2-1; 7 positions agree with TRBD2. Germline values: CDR1 ENHRY, CDR2 SYGVKD. The V segment lost 6 bases and the J segment 5 bases; nucleotides outside the gene matches: 4. The CDR3 totals 13 residues. The CDR3 loop is CAISSGTNNEQFF. As DNA, the CDR3 is TGTGCCATCAGCTCCGGGACTAACAATGAGCAGTTCTTC.

This clonotype occurred many times. This chain uses TRBV24-1 with TRBJ2-1; 7 bases match TRBD2. Trimming took 5 bases from V and 4 from J; bases not matched to a gene: 10. The CDR3 has 16 amino acids. CDR1 is KGHDR, CDR2 SFDVKD, per germline. The CDR3 loop reads CATSVPGGEGYNEQFF. The CDR3 region has the DNA TGTGCCACCAGTGTCCCTGGGGGGGAAGGATACAATGAGCAGTTCTTC.

This clonotype occurred many times. The gene calls are TRBV20-1 and TRBJ1-3; D gene uncertain. The germline gives CDR1 DFQATT, CDR2 SNEGSKA (reference sequence). The CDR3 consists of 14 residues. V lost 4 bases to trimming and J lost 3 bases, with 13 bases between them. CDR3 in DNA: TGCAGTGCTACGGGGAGTCTGCGTGGAAACACCATATATTTT. The encoded protein is CSATGSLRGNTIYF.

The sample holds many counts of this clonotype. The J gene is TRBJ2-5, the V gene TRBV4-3; D unresolved. The CDR3 has 14 residues. Germline loops: CDR1 LGHNA, CDR2 YSLEER. V lost 4 bases and J lost 4, with 13 bases in between. The CDR3 coding sequence is TGCGCCAGCAGCCGAATAGTTGGGCCAGAGACCCAGTACTTC. This sequence encodes CASSRIVGPETQYF.

With respect to this clonotype: Just one base apart from a much larger clone, this may be a read error. The chain employs TRBV7-9 and TRBJ1-5; TRBD1 might be the D (5 bases). Germline-derived CDR1 and CDR2 are SEHNR and FQNEAQ (reference sequence). V was trimmed by 1 base and J by 9 bases, leaving 13 bases between them. The CDR3 runs 14 residues. As DNA, the CDR3 is TGTGCCAGCAGCTTAGGGGGGATGGATCGGCCCCAGCATTTT. Its translation: CASSLGGMDRPQHF. The whole variable domain, filled in from reference TRBV7-9 and TRBJ1-5, reads DTGVSQNPRHKITKRGQNVTFRCDPISEHNRLYWYRQTLGQGPEFLTYFQNEAQLEKSRLLSDRFSAERPKGSFSTLEIQRTEQGDSAMYLCASSLGGMDRPQHFGDGTRLSIL.

The sample holds many counts of this clonotype. This chain connects TRBV29-1 to TRBJ1-1, with 9 bases fitting TRBD1. V trimming: 3 bases; J trimming: 1 base; junction bases outside the gene matches: 3. This CDR3 contains 14 residues. Germline V gene data show CDR1 as SQVTM and CDR2 as ANQGSEA. Here the CDR3 DNA reads TGCAGCGTTGATCCGGGACAGGGGAACACTGAAGCTTTCTTT. It specifies CSVDPGQGNTEAFF.

This clonotype was counted ten times or more. The chain employs TRBV24-1 and TRBJ1-1; D perhaps matches TRBD1 (6 bases). This CDR3 region has 13 residues. The germline CDR1 and CDR2 sequences are KGHDR and SFDVKD. With 5 bases removed from V and 6 bases from J, the gap between germline ends came to 12 bases. The CDR3 bases are TGTGCCACCAGTGCGGGACAACGGCCTGAAGCTTTCTTT. The encoded protein is CATSAGQRPEAFF.

There are many counts of this clonotype. J is TRBJ1-2 and V is TRBV6-1, with 8 bases lining up with TRBD1. The CDR3 length is 12 residues. Germline V CDR1 and CDR2: MNHNS, SASEGT. V trimming: 10 bases; J trimming: 4 bases; junction bases outside the gene matches: 5. The CDR3 DNA is TGTGCCATCAGGGGGACAGGCTATGGCTACACCTTC. Protein sequence: CAIRGTGYGYTF.

This clonotype was recorded at least ten times. V usage is TRBV5-1 and J usage is TRBJ2-7; D is perhaps TRBD2 (5 bases). Germline V gives CDR1 SGHRS, CDR2 YFSETQ. The CDR3 extends over 14 amino acids. V lost 5 bases, J lost 3 bases, and 15 bases lay in between. The CDR3 nucleotides are TGCGCCAGCAGATCCGTCCTAGCTTTCTACGAGCAGTACTTC. Its protein is CASRSVLAFYEQYF.

At least ten counts were recorded for this clonotype. This chain connects TRBV2 to TRBJ1-1, with D perhaps matching TRBD1 (6 bases). Germline CDR1 SNHLY, CDR2 FYNNEI. Trimming removed 4 bases from V and 5 bases from J, with 11 bases in between. The CDR3 is 13 amino acids. In DNA, the CDR3 is TGTGCCAGCAGTGTACTAGGGGGGACTGAAGCTTTCTTT. This sequence encodes CASSVLGGTEAFF.

This clonotype has ten or more counts. The chain joins TRBV20-1 to TRBJ1-6; D gene uncertain. V gave up 5 bases and J gave up 2 bases, with 13 bases separating them. The V gene's germline CDR1 is DFQATT and CDR2 SNEGSKA (reference sequence). This CDR3 is built from 15 residues. The CDR3 DNA is TGCAGTGCTTGGACGGCGGGCACCTATAATTCACCCCTCCACTTT. It is translated as CSAWTAGTYNSPLHF.

Many counts were recorded for this clonotype. The chain employs TRBV7-3 and TRBJ2-1; 8 bases agree with TRBD2. The CDR3 has 17 amino acids. The V gene end was trimmed by 5 bases and the J gene end by 3 bases; junction bases not matched to a gene: 12. From germline, CDR1 is SGHTA and CDR2 FQGTGA. CDR3 protein: CASSPHFSTSGYNEQFF. The CDR3 DNA sequence: TGTGCCAGCAGCCCCCACTTTAGTACTAGCGGCTACAATGAGCAGTTCTTC.

In its sample, this clonotype was seen many times. The V call is TRBV5-1, the J call TRBJ2-3, with unresolved D. Trimming removed 4 bases at V and 6 bases at J, with 12 bases between. CDR3 length equals 13 residues. The germline V gene has CDR1 SGHRS and CDR2 YFSETQ. The CDR3, as DNA: TGCGCCAGCAGCCCTACCCTTAAGGATACGCAGTATTTT. Translating gives CASSPTLKDTQYF.